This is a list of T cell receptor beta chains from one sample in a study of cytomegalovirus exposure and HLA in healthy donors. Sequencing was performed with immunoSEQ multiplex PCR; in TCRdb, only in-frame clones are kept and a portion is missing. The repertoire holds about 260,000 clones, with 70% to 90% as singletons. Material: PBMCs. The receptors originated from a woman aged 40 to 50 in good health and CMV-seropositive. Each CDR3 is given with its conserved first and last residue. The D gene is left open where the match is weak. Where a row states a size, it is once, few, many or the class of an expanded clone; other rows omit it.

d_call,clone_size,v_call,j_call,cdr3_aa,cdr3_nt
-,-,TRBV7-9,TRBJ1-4,CASSLDTQGPNEKLFF,TGTGCCAGCAGCTTAGACACGCAGGGCCCTAATGAAAAACTGTTTTTT
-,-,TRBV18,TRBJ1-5,CASSPMEGFNQPQHF,TGTGCCAGCTCACCAATGGAGGGGTTCAATCAGCCCCAGCATTTT
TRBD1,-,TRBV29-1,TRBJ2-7,CSVERQGSDEQYF,TGCAGCGTTGAAAGACAGGGTTCAGACGAGCAGTACTTC
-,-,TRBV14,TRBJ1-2,CASSPDSNYGYTF,TGTGCCAGCAGCCCCGACAGTAACTATGGCTACACCTTC
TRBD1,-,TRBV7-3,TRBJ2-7,CASSPAGQGVQYF,TGTGCCAGCAGCCCCGCTGGACAGGGTGTGCAGTACTTC
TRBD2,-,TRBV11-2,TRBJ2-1,CASSLMASGPFF,TGTGCCAGCAGCTTAATGGCTAGCGGGCCGTTCTTC
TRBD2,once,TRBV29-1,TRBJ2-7,CSVPGPRLAGGPFTYEQYF,TGCAGCGTCCCTGGGCCCCGACTAGCGGGAGGACCTTTTACCTACGAGCAGTACTTC
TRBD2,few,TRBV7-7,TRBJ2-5,CASSLGGLAGGQETQYF,TGTGCCAGCAGCTTAGGGGGGCTAGCGGGAGGACAAGAGACCCAGTACTTC
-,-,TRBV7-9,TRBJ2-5,CASSQDSYQETQYF,TGTGCCAGCAGCCAGGACAGCTACCAAGAGACCCAGTACTTC
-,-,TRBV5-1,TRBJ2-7,CASSPDIHYEQYF,TGCGCCAGCAGCCCGGACATACACTACGAGCAGTACTTC
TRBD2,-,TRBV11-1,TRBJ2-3,CASSHRTSGSTDTQYF,TGTGCCAGCAGCCACCGGACTAGCGGGAGCACAGATACGCAGTATTTT
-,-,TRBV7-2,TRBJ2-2,CASSFNRVQGGGELFF,TGTGCCAGCAGCTTTAACCGCGTTCAGGGAGGCGGGGAGCTGTTTTTT
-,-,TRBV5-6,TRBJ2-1,CASTREAHYNEQFF,TGTGCCAGCACGAGGGAGGCCCATTACAATGAGCAGTTCTTC
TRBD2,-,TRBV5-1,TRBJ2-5,CASSFGRVAETQYF,TGCGCCAGCAGCTTCGGGAGGGTTGCGGAGACCCAGTACTTC
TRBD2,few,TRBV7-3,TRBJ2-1,CASSSGLAGVNEQFF,TGTGCCAGCAGCTCGGGACTAGCGGGAGTAAATGAGCAGTTCTTC
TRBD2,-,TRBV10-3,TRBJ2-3,CAIRPGTSGVVDTQYF,TGTGCCATCAGGCCGGGTACTAGCGGGGTGGTAGATACGCAGTATTTT
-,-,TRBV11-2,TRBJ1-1,CASSAGGGWNTEAFF,TGTGCCAGCAGCGCGGGGGGAGGCTGGAACACTGAAGCTTTCTTT
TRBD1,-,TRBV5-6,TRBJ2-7,CASSLVQGAVYEQYF,TGTGCCAGCAGCTTGGTACAGGGGGCGGTTTACGAGCAGTACTTC
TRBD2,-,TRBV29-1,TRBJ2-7,CSVRTSGRPSSYEQYF,TGCAGCGTTAGGACTAGCGGGAGGCCCTCCTCCTACGAGCAGTACTTC
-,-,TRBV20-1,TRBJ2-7,CSAPGWNEQYF,TGCAGTGCTCCAGGGTGGAACGAGCAGTACTTC
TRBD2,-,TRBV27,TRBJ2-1,CASSFPGLAGLCEQFF,TGTGCCAGCAGTTTCCCTGGACTAGCGGGATTGTGTGAGCAGTTCTTC
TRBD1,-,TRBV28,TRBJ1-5,CASSQPRTGRFDQPQHF,TGTGCCAGCAGCCAACCCCGGACAGGGAGATTTGATCAGCCCCAGCATTTT
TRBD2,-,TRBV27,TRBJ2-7,CASMRLAGVKQYF,TGTGCCAGTATGCGCCTAGCGGGAGTGAAGCAGTACTTC
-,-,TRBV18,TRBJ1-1,CASSPGQSNTEAFF,TGTGCCAGCTCACCCGGACAGTCCAACACTGAAGCTTTCTTT
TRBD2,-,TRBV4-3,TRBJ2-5,CASSQVFSGRETQYF,TGCGCCAGCAGCCAAGTCTTTAGCGGGAGAGAGACCCAGTACTTC
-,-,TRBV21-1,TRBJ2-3,CARARTVADTQYF,TGTGCCAGAGCCCGGACAGTCGCAGATACGCAGTATTTT
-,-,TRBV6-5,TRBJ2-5,CASSLKETQYF,TGTGCCAGCAGCCTAAAGGAGACCCAGTACTTC
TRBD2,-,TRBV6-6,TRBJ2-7,CASSLRTSDQPYEQYF,TGTGCCAGCAGTCTCAGAACTAGCGATCAGCCCTACGAGCAGTACTTC
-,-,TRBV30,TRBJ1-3,CAWSTGLSGNTIYF,TGTGCCTGGTCCACAGGGCTCTCTGGAAACACCATATATTTT
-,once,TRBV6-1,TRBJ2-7,CASSGHYEQYF,TGTGCCAGCAGTGGACACTACGAGCAGTACTTC
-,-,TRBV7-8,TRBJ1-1,CASSSTGIGTEAFF,TGTGCCAGCAGCAGCACAGGGATCGGCACTGAAGCTTTCTTT
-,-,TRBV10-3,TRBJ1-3,CAISEGGSGNTIYF,TGTGCCATCAGTGAGGGGGGGTCTGGAAACACCATATATTTT
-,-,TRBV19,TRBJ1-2,CASSTPGYSGYTF,TGTGCCAGTAGTACGCCAGGGTACTCGGGCTACACCTTC
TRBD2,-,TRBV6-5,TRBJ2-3,CASSGREGRFTQYF,TGTGCCAGCAGTGGACGGGAGGGGCGTTTTACGCAGTATTTT
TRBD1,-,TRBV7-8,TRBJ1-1,CASSLTGTGASGTEAFF,TGTGCCAGCAGCTTAACTGGGACAGGTGCAAGTGGCACTGAAGCTTTCTTT
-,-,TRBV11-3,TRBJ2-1,CASSPDGRRLYNEQFF,TGTGCCAGCAGCCCAGACGGACGGAGGCTCTACAATGAGCAGTTCTTC
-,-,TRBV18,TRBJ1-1,CASSPAQARTEAFF,TGTGCCAGCTCACCAGCCCAGGCCAGGACTGAAGCTTTCTTT
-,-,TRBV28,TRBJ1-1,CASTMNTEAFF,TGTGCCAGCACTATGAACACTGAAGCTTTCTTT
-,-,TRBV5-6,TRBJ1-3,CASSLMRTSSGNTIYF,TGTGCCAGCAGCTTGATGCGGACTAGCTCTGGAAACACCATATATTTT
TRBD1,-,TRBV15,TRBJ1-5,CATSRDWAGGRNQPQHF,TGTGCCACCAGCAGAGATTGGGCAGGGGGGCGCAATCAGCCCCAGCATTTT
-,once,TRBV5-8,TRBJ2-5,CASSPKGLGETQYF,TGTGCCAGCAGCCCTAAGGGGCTGGGAGAGACCCAGTACTTC
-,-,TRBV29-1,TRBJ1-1,CSVEFGGNTEAFF,TGCAGCGTTGAATTCGGGGGGAACACTGAAGCTTTCTTT
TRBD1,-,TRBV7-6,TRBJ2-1,CASSLVGQTFNEQFF,TGTGCCAGCAGCTTAGTGGGACAGACCTTCAATGAGCAGTTCTTC
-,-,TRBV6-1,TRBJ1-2,CASSEMDSGYGYTF,TGTGCCAGCAGTGAAATGGACTCTGGCTATGGCTACACCTTC
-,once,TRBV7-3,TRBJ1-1,CASSLSGGSEAFF,TGTGCCAGCAGCTTATCAGGAGGCTCTGAAGCTTTCTTT
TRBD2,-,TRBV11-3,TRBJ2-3,CASSPGLAGGPSDTQYF,TGTGCCAGCAGCCCGGGACTAGCGGGAGGGCCATCGGATACGCAGTATTTT
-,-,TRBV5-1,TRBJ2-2,CASSLSAETNTGELFF,TGCGCCAGCAGCTTGTCAGCGGAAACGAACACCGGGGAGCTGTTTTTT
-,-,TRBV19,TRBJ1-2,CASSIDIQSLGYTF,TGTGCCAGTAGTATAGACATCCAGTCCCTTGGCTACACCTTC
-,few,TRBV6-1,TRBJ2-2,CASSEVWRWTTGELFF,TGTGCCAGCAGTGAAGTGTGGCGGTGGACTACCGGGGAGCTGTTTTTT